Listed below are T cell receptor beta chains from one sample, sequenced in a study of cytomegalovirus exposure and HLA in healthy donors. TCRdb keeps only in-frame clones here, not all; method: immunoSEQ multiplex PCR. The table records around 180,000 clones, roughly 88% of them present only once. The sequencing input was PBMCs. These receptors were taken from a woman aged 18-35 years in good health and CMV-seronegative. CDR3s include the opening cysteine and the closing phenylalanine or tryptophan. The D gene is left open where the match is weak. The listing skips clone size in some rows; elsewhere it reads once, few, many or a size class.

v_gene	abundance	d_gene	j_gene	CDR3nt	CDR3aa
TRBV5-4	.	TRBD2	TRBJ2-2	TGTGCCAGCAGCTTCGGACTAGCGAGGGAAGCCGGGGAGCTGTTTTTT	CASSFGLAREAGELFF
TRBV6-5	.	TRBD1	TRBJ1-1	TGTGCCAGCAGTTACTTGACAGGGGCGAACACTGAAGCTTTCTTT	CASSYLTGANTEAFF
TRBV7-6	.	.	TRBJ2-1	TGTGCCAGCAGCTACATTGGTGGGAGATACAATGAGCAGTTCTTC	CASSYIGGRYNEQFF
TRBV7-9	once	.	TRBJ1-3	TGTGCCAGCAGCTTAGAGGCAGGGATGAGGGGAAACACCATATATTTT	CASSLEAGMRGNTIYF
TRBV5-1	.	TRBD2	TRBJ2-3	TGCGCCAGCAGCTTTGGGGGGGCAGATACGCAGTATTTT	CASSFGGADTQYF
TRBV29-1	.	.	TRBJ1-3	TGCAGCGTTGTAAAGAGCTCTGGAAACACCATATATTTT	CSVVKSSGNTIYF
TRBV7-8	.	.	TRBJ2-7	TGTGCCAGCAGCCCCTACAGGGTTCCCGGCTCCTACGAGCAGTACTTC	CASSPYRVPGSYEQYF
TRBV5-6	.	.	TRBJ2-7	TGTGCCAGCAGCTTGGCTTTCCTTTCGGGCGAGCAGTACTTC	CASSLAFLSGEQYF
TRBV27	.	TRBD1	TRBJ2-6	TGTGCCAGCAGCGGAACAGGGGCTCAATCCTCTGGGGCCAACGTCCTGACTTTC	CASSGTGAQSSGANVLTF
TRBV4-1	.	TRBD1	TRBJ2-7	TGCGCCAGCAGCCAAGATCCGGCCGGACAGGGCAATTCATTCTACGAGCAGTACTTC	CASSQDPAGQGNSFYEQYF
TRBV14	.	TRBD1	TRBJ1-2	TGTGCCAGCAGCCAAATGGGACAGGGGAATATCGGCTACACCTTC	CASSQMGQGNIGYTF
TRBV5-1	.	.	TRBJ2-5	TGCGCCAGCAGCTTGCTCACTTCTCAAGAGACCCAGTACTTC	CASSLLTSQETQYF
TRBV29-1	.	TRBD1	TRBJ2-7	TGCAGCGGGCGGCAGGGGGCGGCCTACGAGCAGTACTTC	CSGRQGAAYEQYF
TRBV19	.	TRBD2	TRBJ2-2	TGTGCCAGTAGCCCCGCGACTAGCGGTAATACCGGGGAGCTGTTTTTT	CASSPATSGNTGELFF
TRBV14	.	TRBD1	TRBJ2-7	TGTGCCAGCAGCGCCGGGACAGGGACCTACGAGCAGTACTTC	CASSAGTGTYEQYF
TRBV25-1	.	.	TRBJ1-2	TGTGCCAGCAGTGAAGAGGGAAGTCCTCTCAACTATGGCTACACCTTC	CASSEEGSPLNYGYTF
TRBV5-1	.	.	TRBJ2-6	TGCGCCAGCAGACCGCGGATCTCTGGGGCCAACGTCCTGACTTTC	CASRPRISGANVLTF
TRBV29-1	.	.	TRBJ2-5	TGCAGCGTTGAGAGGCAGGGAGGCCGAGAGACCCAGTACTTC	CSVERQGGRETQYF
TRBV2	.	.	TRBJ1-5	TGTGCCAGCAGTGCGCAGAAGGGGGGGACCCATCAGCCCCAGCATTTT	CASSAQKGGTHQPQHF
TRBV6-5	.	TRBD1	TRBJ2-5	TGTGCCAGCAGTTACCTGGGGACAGACAAGACCCAGTACTTC	CASSYLGTDKTQYF
TRBV19	.	TRBD1	TRBJ1-1	TGTGCCAGTAGTCCTTCCCGACAGGGGGTTGGTAGAACTGAAGCTTTCTTT	CASSPSRQGVGRTEAFF
TRBV9	.	TRBD1	TRBJ1-1	TGTGCCAGCAGCTCAACTGTTCGACAGGGTCTGGATGAAGCTTTCTTT	CASSSTVRQGLDEAFF
TRBV5-1	.	.	TRBJ2-7	TGCGCCAGCAGCTCCTCGGCGGGACAGCTGTACTTC	CASSSSAGQLYF
TRBV27	.	TRBD2	TRBJ2-7	TGTGCCAGCAGTTTATACCCTCGGGGAGGGTACGAGCAGTACTTC	CASSLYPRGGYEQYF
TRBV4-1	once	TRBD1	TRBJ1-1	TGCGCCAGCAGCCAAACTACCGTAGGGACAGGGTTTTCTATCACTGAAGCTTTCTTT	CASSQTTVGTGFSITEAFF
TRBV19	few	.	TRBJ1-1	TGTGCCAGTACCTACGGGAGGGGAGTGGGCACTGAAGCTTTCTTT	CASTYGRGVGTEAFF
TRBV7-9	.	.	TRBJ2-3	TGTGCCAGCAGCTTAAGTGGGACACCAGATACGCAGTATTTT	CASSLSGTPDTQYF
TRBV5-6	.	.	TRBJ2-3	TGTGCCAGCAGCTCAAAGGTTGCGGGAAGGACAGATACGCAGTATTTT	CASSSKVAGRTDTQYF
TRBV15	many	TRBD1	TRBJ2-5	TGTGCCACCAGCAGAGACGGGACAGGGCACGAGACCCAGTACTTC	CATSRDGTGHETQYF
TRBV30	.	.	TRBJ1-2	TGTGCCTGGAGTGTACGGAACAGAGCTAACTATGGCTACACCTTC	CAWSVRNRANYGYTF
TRBV28	.	TRBD1	TRBJ1-2	TGTGCCAGTTGCATCGCGGGACAGAACTATGGCTACACCTTC	CASCIAGQNYGYTF
TRBV29-1	few	TRBD2	TRBJ2-1	TGCAGCGTTGTTACCGGGGGGATATACAATGAGCAGTTCTTC	CSVVTGGIYNEQFF
TRBV30	.	TRBD1	TRBJ2-7	TGTGCCTGTAGGACAGGCGAAGGCTACGAGCAGTACTTC	CACRTGEGYEQYF
TRBV6-1	.	.	TRBJ1-1	TGTGCCAGCGGCGGGCGGAACCTCATGAACACTGAAGCTTTCTTT	CASGGRNLMNTEAFF
TRBV30	once	TRBD2	TRBJ2-3	TGTGCCTGGAGTGCCACTAGCGAGCTACGCACAGATACGCAGTATTTT	CAWSATSELRTDTQYF
TRBV18	few	.	TRBJ1-3	TGTGCCAGCTCACCACTGACAGCCACCTCTGGAAACACCATATATTTT	CASSPLTATSGNTIYF
TRBV18	.	TRBD1	TRBJ1-4	TGTGCCAGCTCACCACGACAACAGGGGGCGGGCGGTGAAAAACTGTTTTTT	CASSPRQQGAGGEKLFF
TRBV28	.	.	TRBJ1-2	TGTGCCAGTTTATTTAAACAGGGAACCAACTATGGCTACACCTTC	CASLFKQGTNYGYTF
TRBV5-1	.	TRBD1	TRBJ1-6	TGCGCCAGCAGCTTGGCCGACAGGGCAACCTATAATTCACCCCTCCACTTT	CASSLADRATYNSPLHF
TRBV6-5	.	TRBD1	TRBJ1-4	TGTGCCACCTGTAGAGGGGGCAGGGGATTTGAAAAACTGTTTTTT	CATCRGGRGFEKLFF
TRBV7-2	.	.	TRBJ2-7	TGTGCCAGCAGCCTGACCGTTGGCGGGATTAATCGGTATGAGCAGTACTTC	CASSLTVGGINRYEQYF
TRBV4-2	.	TRBD2	TRBJ2-1	TGTGCCAGCAGCCAAGTAGCGGGAGGTTCAAATGAGCAGTTCTTC	CASSQVAGGSNEQFF
TRBV5-1	.	.	TRBJ2-5	TGCGCCAGCAGCTTGGAAGACAGACCACAAGAGACCCAGTACTTC	CASSLEDRPQETQYF
TRBV6-4	few	TRBD1	TRBJ1-2	TGTGCCAGCAGTGACCCAGGGACAGGGGGCGGCGTGAGTGGCTACACCTTC	CASSDPGTGGGVSGYTF
TRBV18	.	TRBD1	TRBJ2-7	TGTGCCAGCTCACCCGGACAGGGGGGATTGATCGGTTACGAGCAGTACTTC	CASSPGQGGLIGYEQYF
TRBV5-1	.	TRBD1	TRBJ1-2	TGCGCCAGCAGCTCCCAGGGGGCGCAAGATGGCTACACCTTC	CASSSQGAQDGYTF
TRBV10-2	.	TRBD2	TRBJ2-2	TGCGCCAGCAGGGGACTAGTTTTTTTCTCCGGGGAGCTGTTTTTT	CASRGLVFFSGELFF
TRBV14	once	.	TRBJ1-1	TGTGCCAGCAGCCAATTAATAAGGACAGTCCGCACTGAAGCTTTCTTT	CASSQLIRTVRTEAFF
TRBV6-5	.	.	TRBJ2-1	TGTGCCAGCAGTTACACTAGTGGGTCATCGCGCAATGAGCAGTTCTTC	CASSYTSGSSRNEQFF
TRBV29-1	.	.	TRBJ1-5	TGCAGCGTTGGGCAGGGTAGCAATCAGCCCCAGCATTTT	CSVGQGSNQPQHF
TRBV7-8	.	TRBD2	TRBJ2-7	TGTGCCAGCAGCTTAGAAGGGACTAGCGGGGGGGCCGACGAGCAGTACTTC	CASSLEGTSGGADEQYF
TRBV18	.	.	TRBJ1-2	TGTGCCAGCTCACCTTCATTGGCAGGGGATGGCTACACCTTC	CASSPSLAGDGYTF
TRBV7-8	.	.	TRBJ1-2	TGTGCCAGCAGCATCAGCCTGGGGGCTACCTACTATGGCTACACCTTC	CASSISLGATYYGYTF
TRBV9	few	.	TRBJ2-3	TGTGCCAGCAGCGAGCGGTCCAGTGGGGATACGCAGTATTTT	CASSERSSGDTQYF
TRBV6-5	once	.	TRBJ2-3	TGTGCCAGCAGTTACTCCCATGTGCAGTATTTT	CASSYSHVQYF